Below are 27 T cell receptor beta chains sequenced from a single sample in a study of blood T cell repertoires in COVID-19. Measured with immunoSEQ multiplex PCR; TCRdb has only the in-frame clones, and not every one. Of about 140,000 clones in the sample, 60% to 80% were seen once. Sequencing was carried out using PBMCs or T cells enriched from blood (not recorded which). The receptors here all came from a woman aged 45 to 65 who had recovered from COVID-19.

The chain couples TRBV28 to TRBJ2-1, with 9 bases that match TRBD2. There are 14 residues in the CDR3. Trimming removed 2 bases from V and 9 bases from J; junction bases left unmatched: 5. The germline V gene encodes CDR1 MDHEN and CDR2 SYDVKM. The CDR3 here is CASSLSSGRFEQFF. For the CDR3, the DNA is TGTGCCAGCAGTTTAAGTAGCGGGAGATTTGAGCAGTTCTTC. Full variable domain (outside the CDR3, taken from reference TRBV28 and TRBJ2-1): DVKVTQSSRYLVKRTGEKVFLECVQDMDHENMFWYRQDPGLGLRLIYFSYDVKMKEKGDIPEGYSVSREKKERFSLILESASTNQTSMYLCASSLSSGRFEQFFGPGTRLTVL.

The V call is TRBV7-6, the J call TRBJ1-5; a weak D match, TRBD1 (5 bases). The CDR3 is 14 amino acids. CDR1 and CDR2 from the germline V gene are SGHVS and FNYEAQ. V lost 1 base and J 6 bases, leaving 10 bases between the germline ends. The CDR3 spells CASSLGQGSQPQHF. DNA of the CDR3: TGTGCCAGCAGCTTAGGCCAGGGAAGTCAGCCCCAGCATTTT. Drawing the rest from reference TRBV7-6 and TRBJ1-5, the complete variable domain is GAGVSQSPRYKVTKRGQDVALRCDPISGHVSLYWYRQALGQGPEFLTYFNYEAQQDKSGLPNDRFSAERPEGSISTLTIQRTEQRDSAMYRCASSLGQGSQPQHFGDGTRLSIL.

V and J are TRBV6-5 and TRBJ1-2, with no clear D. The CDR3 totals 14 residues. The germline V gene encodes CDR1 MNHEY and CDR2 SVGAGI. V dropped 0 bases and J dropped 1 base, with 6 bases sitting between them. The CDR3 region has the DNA TGTGCCAGCAGTTACTCCAAGCATAACTATGGCTACACCTTC. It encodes CASSYSKHNYGYTF.

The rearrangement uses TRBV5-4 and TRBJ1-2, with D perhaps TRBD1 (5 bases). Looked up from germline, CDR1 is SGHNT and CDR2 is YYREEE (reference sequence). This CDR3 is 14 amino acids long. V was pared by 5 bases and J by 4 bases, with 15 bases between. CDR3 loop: CASSRRDGGYGYTF. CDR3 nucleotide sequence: TGTGCCAGCAGTAGGCGGGACGGGGGCTATGGCTACACCTTC.

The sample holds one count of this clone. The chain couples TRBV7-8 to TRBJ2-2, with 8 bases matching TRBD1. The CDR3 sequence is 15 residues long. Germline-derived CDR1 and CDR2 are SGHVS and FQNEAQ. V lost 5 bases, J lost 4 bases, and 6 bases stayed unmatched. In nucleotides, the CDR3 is TGTGCCAGCAGCACCAGGGGGCAGGGCACCGGGGAGCTGTTTTTT. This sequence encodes CASSTRGQGTGELFF.

CDR3 nucleotides: TGCGCCAGCAGCACACAGGGGCCCACCGGGGAGCTGTTTTTT. Encoded protein: CASSTQGPTGELFF. The chain joins TRBV5-1 to TRBJ2-2, with 7 bases fitting TRBD1. Germline V gene sequence: CDR1 SGHRS, CDR2 YFSETQ. Trimming cost V 4 bases and J 4 bases; bases outside gene matches: 4. The CDR3 runs to 14 residues. The whole variable domain, filled in from reference TRBV5-1 and TRBJ2-2, reads KAGVTQTPRYLIKTRGQQVTLSCSPISGHRSVSWYQQTPGQGLQFLFEYFSETQRNKGNFPGRFSGRQFSNSRSEMNVSTLELGDSALYLCASSTQGPTGELFFGEGSRLTVL.

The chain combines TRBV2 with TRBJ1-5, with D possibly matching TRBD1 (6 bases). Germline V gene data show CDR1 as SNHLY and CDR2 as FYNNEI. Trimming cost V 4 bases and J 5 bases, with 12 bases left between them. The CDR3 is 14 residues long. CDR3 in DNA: TGTGCCAGCAGTGCGGACAGACAGTATCAGCCCCAGCATTTT. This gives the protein CASSADRQYQPQHF. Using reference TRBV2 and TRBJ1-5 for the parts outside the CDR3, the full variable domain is EPEVTQTPSHQVTQMGQEVILRCVPISNHLYFYWYRQILGQKVEFLVSFYNNEISEKSEIFDDQFSVERPDGSNFTLKIRSTKLEDSAMYFCASSADRQYQPQHFGDGTRLSIL.

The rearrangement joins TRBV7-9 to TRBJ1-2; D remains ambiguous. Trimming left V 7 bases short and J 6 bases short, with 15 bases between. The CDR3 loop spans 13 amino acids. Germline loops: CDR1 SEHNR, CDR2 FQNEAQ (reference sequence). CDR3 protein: CASTVLNLDGYTF. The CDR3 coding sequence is TGTGCCAGCACCGTACTAAATTTGGATGGCTACACCTTC.

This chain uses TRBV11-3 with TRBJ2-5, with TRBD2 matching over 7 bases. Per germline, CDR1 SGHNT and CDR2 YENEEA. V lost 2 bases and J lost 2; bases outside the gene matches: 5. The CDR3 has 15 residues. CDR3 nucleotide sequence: TGTGCCAGCAGCTTAAGGGGCGGGGGACAAGAGACCCAGTACTTC. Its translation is CASSLRGGGQETQYF.

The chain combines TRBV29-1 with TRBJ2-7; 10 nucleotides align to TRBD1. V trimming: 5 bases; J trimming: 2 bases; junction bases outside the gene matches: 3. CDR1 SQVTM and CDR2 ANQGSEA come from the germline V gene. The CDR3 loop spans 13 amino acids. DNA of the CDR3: TGCAGCGTTTTGGGACAGGGGACCTACGAGCAGTACTTC. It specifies CSVLGQGTYEQYF.

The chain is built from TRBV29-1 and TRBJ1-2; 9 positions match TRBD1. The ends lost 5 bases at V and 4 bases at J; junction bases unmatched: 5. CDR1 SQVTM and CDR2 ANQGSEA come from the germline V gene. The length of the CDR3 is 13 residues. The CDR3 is CSVRDRDFYGYTF. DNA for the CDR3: TGCAGCGTTCGGGACAGGGACTTCTATGGCTACACCTTC.

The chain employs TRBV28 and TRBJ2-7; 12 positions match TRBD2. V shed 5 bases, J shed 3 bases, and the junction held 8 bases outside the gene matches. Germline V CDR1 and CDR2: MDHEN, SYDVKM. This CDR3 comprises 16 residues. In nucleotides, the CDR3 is TGTGCCAGCAGTCTCAGCGGGACTAGCGGGCGCTACGAGCAGTACTTC. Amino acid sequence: CASSLSGTSGRYEQYF.

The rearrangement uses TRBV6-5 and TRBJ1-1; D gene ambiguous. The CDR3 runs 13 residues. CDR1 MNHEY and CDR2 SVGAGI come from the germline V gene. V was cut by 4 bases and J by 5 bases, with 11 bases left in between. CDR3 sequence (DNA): TGTGCCAGCAGTTTCCGGGGAGGGACTGAAGCTTTCTTT. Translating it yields CASSFRGGTEAFF.

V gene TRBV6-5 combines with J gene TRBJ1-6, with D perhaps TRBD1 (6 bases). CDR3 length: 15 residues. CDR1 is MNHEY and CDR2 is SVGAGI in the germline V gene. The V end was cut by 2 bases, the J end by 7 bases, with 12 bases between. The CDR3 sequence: CASSYIRGGNSPLHF. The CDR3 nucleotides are TGTGCCAGCAGTTACATCAGGGGTGGAAATTCACCCCTCCACTTT.

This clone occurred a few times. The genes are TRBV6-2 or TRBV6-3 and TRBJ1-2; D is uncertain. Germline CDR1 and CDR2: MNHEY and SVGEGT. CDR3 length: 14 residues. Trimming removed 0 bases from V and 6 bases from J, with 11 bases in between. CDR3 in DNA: TGTGCCAGCAGTTACTCGCCCGAGTTAGATGGCTACACCTTC. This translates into CASSYSPELDGYTF.

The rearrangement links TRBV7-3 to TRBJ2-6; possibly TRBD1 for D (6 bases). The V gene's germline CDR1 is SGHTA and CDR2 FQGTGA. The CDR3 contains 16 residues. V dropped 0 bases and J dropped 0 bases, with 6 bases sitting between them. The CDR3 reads CASSLTRGSGANVLTF. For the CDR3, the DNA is TGTGCCAGCAGCTTAACCAGGGGCTCTGGGGCCAACGTCCTGACTTTC.

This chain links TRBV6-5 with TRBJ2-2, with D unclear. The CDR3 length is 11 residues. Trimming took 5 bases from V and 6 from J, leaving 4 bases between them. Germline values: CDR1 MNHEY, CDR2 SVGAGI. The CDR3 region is CASSTAGELFF. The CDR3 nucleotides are TGTGCCAGCAGTACAGCCGGGGAGCTGTTTTTT.

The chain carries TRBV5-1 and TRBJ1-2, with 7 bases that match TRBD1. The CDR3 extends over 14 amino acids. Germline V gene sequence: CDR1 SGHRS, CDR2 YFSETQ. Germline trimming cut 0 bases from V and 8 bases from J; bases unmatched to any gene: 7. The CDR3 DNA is TGCGCCAGCAGCTTGGTTGGAGGGGGCAGGGGCTACACCTTC. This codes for CASSLVGGGRGYTF.

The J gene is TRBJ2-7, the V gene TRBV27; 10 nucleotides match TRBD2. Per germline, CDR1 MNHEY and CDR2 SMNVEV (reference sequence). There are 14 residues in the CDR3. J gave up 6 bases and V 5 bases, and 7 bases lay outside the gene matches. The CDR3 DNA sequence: TGTGCCAGCAGTATATTAGCGGGAGGTCGCGAGCAGTACTTC. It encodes CASSILAGGREQYF.

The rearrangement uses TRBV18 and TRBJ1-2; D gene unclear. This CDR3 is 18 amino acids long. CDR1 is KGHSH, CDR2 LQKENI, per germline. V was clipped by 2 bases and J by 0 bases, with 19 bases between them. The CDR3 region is CASSPNRASRRTNYGYTF. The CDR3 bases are TGTGCCAGCTCACCAAACCGGGCTTCCAGGAGGACTAACTATGGCTACACCTTC.

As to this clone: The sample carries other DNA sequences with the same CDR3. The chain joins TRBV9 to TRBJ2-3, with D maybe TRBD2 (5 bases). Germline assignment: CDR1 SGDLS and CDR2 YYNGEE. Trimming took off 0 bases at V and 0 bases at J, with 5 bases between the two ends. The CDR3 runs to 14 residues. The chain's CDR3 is CASSVAGSTDTQYF. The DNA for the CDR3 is TGTGCCAGCAGCGTAGCGGGGAGCACAGATACGCAGTATTTT.

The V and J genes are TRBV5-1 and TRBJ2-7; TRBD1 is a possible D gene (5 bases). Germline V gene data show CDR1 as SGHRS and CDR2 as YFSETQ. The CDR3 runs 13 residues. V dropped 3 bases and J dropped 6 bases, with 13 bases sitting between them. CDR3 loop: CASSSGPGREQYF. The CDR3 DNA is TGCGCCAGCAGCTCGGGCCCAGGGCGCGAGCAGTACTTC.

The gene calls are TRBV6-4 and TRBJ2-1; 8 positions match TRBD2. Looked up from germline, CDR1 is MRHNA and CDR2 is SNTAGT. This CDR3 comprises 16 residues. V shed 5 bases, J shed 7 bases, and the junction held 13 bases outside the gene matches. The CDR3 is CASSPLERGGHNEQFF. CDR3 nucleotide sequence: TGTGCCAGCAGTCCCCTAGAACGGGGGGGCCATAATGAGCAGTTCTTC.

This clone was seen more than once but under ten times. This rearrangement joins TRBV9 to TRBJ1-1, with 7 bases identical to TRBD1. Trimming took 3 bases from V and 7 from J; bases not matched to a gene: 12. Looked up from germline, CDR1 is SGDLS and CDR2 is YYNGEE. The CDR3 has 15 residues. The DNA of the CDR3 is TGTGCCAGCAGCGCGACCGACAGGGAGGTCGGTGAAGCTTTCTTT. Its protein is CASSATDREVGEAFF. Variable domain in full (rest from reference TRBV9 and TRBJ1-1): DSGVTQTPKHLITATGQRVTLRCSPRSGDLSVYWYQQSLDQGLQFLIQYYNGEERAKGNILERFSAQQFPDLHSELNLSSLELGDSALYFCASSATDREVGEAFFGQGTRLTVV.

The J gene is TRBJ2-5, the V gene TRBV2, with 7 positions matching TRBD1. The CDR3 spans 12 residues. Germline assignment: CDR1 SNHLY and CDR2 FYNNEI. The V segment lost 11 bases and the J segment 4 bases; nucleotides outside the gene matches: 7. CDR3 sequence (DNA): TGTGCCTCGAGACAGGGACCAGAGACCCAGTACTTC. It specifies CASRQGPETQYF.

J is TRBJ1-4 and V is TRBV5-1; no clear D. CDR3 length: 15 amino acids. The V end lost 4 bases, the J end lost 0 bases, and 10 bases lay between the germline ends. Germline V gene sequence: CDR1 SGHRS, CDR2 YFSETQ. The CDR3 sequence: CASSPRVATNEKLFF. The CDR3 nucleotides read TGCGCCAGCAGCCCGAGGGTCGCAACTAATGAAAAACTGTTTTTT.

CDR3 bases: TGTGCCAGCAGCTTGGAAGCGGTGATAGATACGCAGTATTTT. It translates to CASSLEAVIDTQYF. The V and J genes are TRBV5-4 and TRBJ2-3, with D maybe TRBD2 (5 bases). Germline values: CDR1 SGHNT, CDR2 YYREEE (reference sequence). This CDR3 comprises 14 residues. V was pared by 0 bases and J by 5 bases, with 10 bases between.